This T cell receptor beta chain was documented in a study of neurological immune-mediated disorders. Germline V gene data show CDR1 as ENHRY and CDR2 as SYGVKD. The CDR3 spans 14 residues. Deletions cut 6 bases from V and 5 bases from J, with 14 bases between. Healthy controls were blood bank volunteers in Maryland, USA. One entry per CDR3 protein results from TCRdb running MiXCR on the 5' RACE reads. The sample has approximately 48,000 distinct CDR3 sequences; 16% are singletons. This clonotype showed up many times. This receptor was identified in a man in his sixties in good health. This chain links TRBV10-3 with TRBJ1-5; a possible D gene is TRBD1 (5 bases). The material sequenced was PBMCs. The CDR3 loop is CAISERGTDQPQHF. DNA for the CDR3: TGTGCCATCAGCGAGCGGGGGACCGATCAGCCCCAGCATTTT.